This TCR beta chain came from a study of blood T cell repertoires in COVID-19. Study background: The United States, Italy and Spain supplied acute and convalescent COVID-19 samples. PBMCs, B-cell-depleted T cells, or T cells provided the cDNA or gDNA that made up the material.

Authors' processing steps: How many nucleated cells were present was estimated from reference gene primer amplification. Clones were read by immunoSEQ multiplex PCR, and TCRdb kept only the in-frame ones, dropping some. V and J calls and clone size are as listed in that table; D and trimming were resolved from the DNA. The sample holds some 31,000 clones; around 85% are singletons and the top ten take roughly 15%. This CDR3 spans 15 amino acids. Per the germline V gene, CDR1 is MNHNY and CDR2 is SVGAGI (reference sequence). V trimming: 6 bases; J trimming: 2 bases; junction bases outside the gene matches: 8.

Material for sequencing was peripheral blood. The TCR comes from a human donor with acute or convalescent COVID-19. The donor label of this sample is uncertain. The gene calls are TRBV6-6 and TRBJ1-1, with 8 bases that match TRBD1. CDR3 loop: CASRSYGQGNTEAFF. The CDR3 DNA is TGTGCCAGCAGGTCGTACGGACAGGGAAACACTGAAGCTTTCTTT.